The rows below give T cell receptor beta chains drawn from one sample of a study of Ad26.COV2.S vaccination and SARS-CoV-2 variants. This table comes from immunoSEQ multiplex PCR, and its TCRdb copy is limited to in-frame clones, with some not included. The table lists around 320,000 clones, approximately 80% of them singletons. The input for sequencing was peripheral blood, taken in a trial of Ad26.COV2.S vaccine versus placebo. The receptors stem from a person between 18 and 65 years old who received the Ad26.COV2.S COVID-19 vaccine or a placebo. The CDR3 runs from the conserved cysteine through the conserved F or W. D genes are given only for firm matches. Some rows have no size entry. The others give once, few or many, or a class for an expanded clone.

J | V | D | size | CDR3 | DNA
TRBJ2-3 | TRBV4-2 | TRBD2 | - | CASSPHSGGATDTQYF | TGTGCCAGCAGCCCTCATAGCGGGGGGGCCACAGATACGCAGTATTTT
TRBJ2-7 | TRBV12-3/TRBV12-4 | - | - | CASSYSGGLEQYF | TGTGCCAGCAGTTATAGCGGCGGACTCGAGCAGTACTTC
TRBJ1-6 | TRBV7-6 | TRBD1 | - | CASSLFDRGVNSPLHF | TGTGCCAGCAGCTTATTCGACAGGGGAGTAAATTCACCCCTCCACTTT
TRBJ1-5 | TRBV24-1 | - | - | CATSDRTDSNQPQHF | TGTGCCACCAGTGACCGGACAGATAGCAATCAGCCCCAGCATTTT
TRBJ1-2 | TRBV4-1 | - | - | CASSQDPETNYGYTF | TGCGCCAGCAGCCAAGATCCTGAGACTAACTATGGCTACACCTTC
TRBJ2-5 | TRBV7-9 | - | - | CASSLASGSGETQYF | TGTGCCAGCAGCTTAGCTTCAGGCTCCGGGGAGACCCAGTACTTC
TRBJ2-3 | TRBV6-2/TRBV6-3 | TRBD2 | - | CASSLSSGGSTDTQYF | TGTGCCAGCAGTTTGTCTAGCGGGGGTAGCACAGATACGCAGTATTTT
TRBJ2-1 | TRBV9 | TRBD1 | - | CASSVGTGAYNEQFF | TGTGCCAGCAGCGTTGGGACAGGGGCCTACAATGAGCAGTTCTTC
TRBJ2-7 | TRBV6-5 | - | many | CASSSRVGQSEQYF | TGTGCCAGCTCGTCGAGGGTAGGGCAGTCCGAGCAGTACTTC
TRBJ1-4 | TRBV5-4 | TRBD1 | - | CASSLGDRGLDEKLFF | TGTGCCAGCAGCTTGGGGGACAGGGGGCTGGATGAAAAACTGTTTTTT
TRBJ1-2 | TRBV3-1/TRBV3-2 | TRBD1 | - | CASSQGPDRAYGYTF | TGTGCCAGCAGCCAAGGCCCCGACAGGGCCTATGGCTACACCTTC
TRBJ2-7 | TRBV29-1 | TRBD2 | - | CSAYSGTSGVIPGEQYF | TGCAGCGCCTACTCCGGGACTAGCGGGGTAATCCCCGGCGAGCAGTACTTC
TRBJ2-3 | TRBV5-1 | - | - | CASSLASEADTQYF | TGCGCCAGTAGCTTGGCCTCGGAGGCAGATACGCAGTATTTT
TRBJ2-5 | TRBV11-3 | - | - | CASSLRAQPRRETQYF | TGTGCCAGCAGCTTAAGAGCCCAGCCAAGGAGAGAGACCCAGTACTTC
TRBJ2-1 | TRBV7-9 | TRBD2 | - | CASSPRGAGGLSNEQFF | TGTGCCAGCAGCCCCCGGGGAGCGGGGGGTCTATCCAATGAGCAGTTCTTC
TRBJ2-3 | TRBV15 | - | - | CATRDGGAPYTQYF | TGTGCCACCAGGGACGGGGGTGCTCCCTATACGCAGTATTTT
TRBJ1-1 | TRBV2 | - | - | CASSEEEGYTEAFF | TGTGCCAGCAGTGAAGAGGAGGGCTACACTGAAGCTTTCTTT
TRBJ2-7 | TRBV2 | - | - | CASSDDLGYEQYF | TGTGCCAGCAGTGATGACTTAGGCTACGAGCAGTACTTC
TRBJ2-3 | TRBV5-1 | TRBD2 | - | CASSLGGGQGDTQYF | TGCGCCAGCAGCTTAGGCGGGGGTCAGGGAGATACGCAGTATTTT
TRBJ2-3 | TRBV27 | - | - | CASSFGALDTQYF | TGTGCCAGCAGTTTTGGGGCTTTAGATACGCAGTATTTT
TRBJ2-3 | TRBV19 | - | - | CASSIAWGGPDTQYF | TGTGCCAGTAGTATAGCATGGGGGGGCCCAGATACGCAGTATTTT
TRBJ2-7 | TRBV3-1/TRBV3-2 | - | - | CASSQVCLLVYF | TGTGCCAGCAGCCAAGTTTGCCTGCTGGTGTACTTC
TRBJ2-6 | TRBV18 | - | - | CASSPPGANVLTF | TGTGCCAGCTCACCCCCGGGGGCCAACGTCCTGACTTTC
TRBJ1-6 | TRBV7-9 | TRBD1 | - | CASSPTGTGGGRNSPLHF | TGTGCCAGCAGCCCCACCGGGACAGGGGGCGGTAGAAATTCACCCCTCCACTTT
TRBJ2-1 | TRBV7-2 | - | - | CASNLPGQGPFNEQFF | TGTGCCAGCAACCTACCAGGGCAGGGGCCCTTCAATGAGCAGTTCTTC
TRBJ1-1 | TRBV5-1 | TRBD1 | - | CASSPAARGQSTEAFF | TGCGCCAGCAGCCCGGCGGCCAGGGGGCAGAGCACTGAAGCTTTCTTT
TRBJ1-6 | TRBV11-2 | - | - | CASSLVGQGSPLHF | TGTGCCAGCAGCTTAGTCGGTCAGGGATCACCCCTCCACTTT
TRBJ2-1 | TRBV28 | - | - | CASSPHRRATNEQFF | TGTGCCAGCAGTCCCCATCGACGGGCCACTAATGAGCAGTTCTTC
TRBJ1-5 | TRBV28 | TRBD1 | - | CASILQGFDQPQHF | TGTGCCAGCATCCTACAGGGGTTTGATCAGCCCCAGCATTTT
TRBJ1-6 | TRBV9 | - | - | CASSPSGTYNSPLHF | TGTGCCAGCAGCCCTAGTGGGACCTATAATTCACCCCTCCACTTT
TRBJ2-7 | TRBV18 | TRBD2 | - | CASSPGTSGYYEQYF | TGTGCCAGCTCACCCGGGACTAGCGGGTACTACGAGCAGTACTTC
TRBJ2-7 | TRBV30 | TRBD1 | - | CAWRGQAIYEQYF | TGTGCCTGGAGGGGACAGGCCATCTACGAGCAGTACTTC
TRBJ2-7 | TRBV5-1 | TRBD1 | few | CASSQQPGTATTYEQYF | TGCGCCAGCAGCCAACAACCCGGGACAGCGACCACCTACGAGCAGTACTTC
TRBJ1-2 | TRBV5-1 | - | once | CASSAGPGGGYTF | TGCGCCAGCAGCGCCGGACCGGGCGGGGGCTACACCTTC
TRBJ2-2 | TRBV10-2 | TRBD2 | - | CASSGASGGLNTGELFF | TGCGCCAGCAGTGGGGCTAGCGGGGGCCTTAACACCGGGGAGCTGTTTTTT
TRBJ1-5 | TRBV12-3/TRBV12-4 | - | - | CASSSLSNQPQHF | TGTGCCAGCAGTTCCCTCAGCAATCAGCCCCAGCATTTT
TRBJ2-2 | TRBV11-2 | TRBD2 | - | CAGGTINTGELFF | TGTGCCGGGGGGACTATTAACACCGGGGAGCTGTTTTTT
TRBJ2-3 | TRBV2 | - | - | CASSDRLWKGLGYTDTQYF | TGTGCCAGCAGTGACCGGTTATGGAAGGGCCTCGGATACACAGATACGCAGTATTTT
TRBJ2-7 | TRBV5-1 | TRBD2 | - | CASSFTTSFSEQYF | TGCGCCAGCAGCTTCACGACTAGCTTCTCCGAGCAGTACTTC
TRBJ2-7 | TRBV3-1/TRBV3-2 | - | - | CASSPFGGDYEQYF | TGTGCCAGCAGCCCATTCGGGGGCGACTACGAGCAGTACTTC
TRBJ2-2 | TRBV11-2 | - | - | CASSLRGSGELFF | TGTGCCAGCAGCTTAAGAGGGTCCGGGGAGCTGTTTTTT
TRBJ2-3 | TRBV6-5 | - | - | CASSYEPPPDTQYF | TGTGCCAGCAGTTACGAGCCCCCCCCAGATACGCAGTATTTT
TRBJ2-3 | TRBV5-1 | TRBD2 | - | CASSLVGGGAVDTQYF | TGCGCCAGCAGCTTGGTAGGCGGGGGGGCCGTAGATACGCAGTATTTT
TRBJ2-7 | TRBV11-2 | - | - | CASSFWEGSWEQYF | TGTGCCAGCAGCTTTTGGGAAGGATCCTGGGAGCAGTACTTC
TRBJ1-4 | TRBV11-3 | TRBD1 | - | CASSPQTGGAEKLFF | TGTGCCAGCAGCCCTCAGACAGGGGGTGCTGAAAAACTGTTTTTT
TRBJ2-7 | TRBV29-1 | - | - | CSVVQGGYEQYF | TGCAGCGTTGTCCAGGGGGGATACGAGCAGTACTTC
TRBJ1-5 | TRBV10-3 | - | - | CAISESPAGASNQPQHF | TGTGCCATCAGTGAGTCCCCGGCAGGGGCTAGCAATCAGCCCCAGCATTTT
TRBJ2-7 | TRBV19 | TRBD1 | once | CASSSSGQGYEQYF | TGTGCCAGTAGTTCTTCGGGACAGGGCTACGAGCAGTACTTC
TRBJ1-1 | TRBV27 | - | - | CASSAYRADLNTEAFF | TGTGCCAGCAGTGCCTACAGGGCGGATTTGAACACTGAAGCTTTCTTT
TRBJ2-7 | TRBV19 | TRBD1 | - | CASSISGTGDEQYF | TGTGCCAGTAGTATATCCGGGACAGGGGACGAGCAGTACTTC
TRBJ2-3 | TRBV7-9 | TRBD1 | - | CASSYMTGLDTQYF | TGTGCCAGCAGCTATATGACAGGGCTTGATACGCAGTATTTT
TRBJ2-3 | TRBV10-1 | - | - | CASSELLLSDTQYF | TGCGCCAGCAGTGAGTTACTCTTATCGGATACGCAGTATTTT
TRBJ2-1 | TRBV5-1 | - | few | CASSLEAGYNEQFF | TGCGCCAGCAGCTTGGAGGCGGGCTACAATGAGCAGTTCTTC
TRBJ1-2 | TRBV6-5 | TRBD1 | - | CASSLETGGNYGYTF | TGTGCCAGCAGTCTTGAGACAGGGGGCAACTATGGCTACACCTTC
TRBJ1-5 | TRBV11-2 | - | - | CASSLVGGDNQPQHF | TGTGCCAGCAGCTTAGTTGGGGGGGACAATCAGCCCCAGCATTTT
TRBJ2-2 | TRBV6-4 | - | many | CASSEQGAGELFF | TGTGCCAGCAGCGAGCAAGGGGCCGGGGAGCTGTTTTTT
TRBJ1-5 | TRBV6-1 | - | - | CASSDLSGTPNQPQHF | TGTGCCAGCAGTGACTTGTCGGGGACACCCAATCAGCCCCAGCATTTT